The 8 T cell receptor beta chains given below trace back to one sample, sequenced in a study of human T cells and chemical hapten exposure (TCRdb year 2021). This specimen's time point label, interpreted: pre-sensitization, week 0. The intended sense of this specimen's treatment or condition label: therapeutic diphenylcyclopropenone sensitization with weekly scalp DPC. Library generation was performed with RACE. Sequencer: NextSeq 500. The raw public reads went through TCRdb reprocessing: fastp at Q25, MiXCR clone calling, in-frame beta chains kept. All rows with the same CDR3 protein become a single entry with the most common DNA and genes. For this sample there are about 120,000 distinct CDR3 sequences; approximately 13% appear just once. The biggest ten clones account for around 2.8% of the sample. Source: whole blood, taken in connection with sensitization to the hapten diphenylcyclopropenone (DPC). The receptors here all came from a woman under 30 with alopecia areata. Some clones in this sample may be carry-over from other donors' samples.

This clonotype was found a few times. The chain carries TRBV6-2 or TRBV6-3 and TRBJ2-2, with TRBD1 matching 7 bases. Per germline, CDR1 MNHEY and CDR2 SVGEGT. The ends lost 7 bases at V and 3 bases at J; junction bases unmatched: 17. The CDR3 is 18 residues long. The CDR3 coding sequence is TGTGCCAGCACCCACAGACAGGGAGAGAAGAGGTACACCGGGGAGCTGTTTTTT. It translates to CASTHRQGEKRYTGELFF.

This clonotype appeared a few times. This sequence joins TRBV3-1 and TRBJ2-1, with TRBD2 matching 9 bases. This CDR3 has 15 residues. V lost 1 base and J lost 9; bases outside the gene matches: 7. The V gene's germline CDR1 is LGHDT and CDR2 YNNKEL (reference sequence). In DNA form, the CDR3 reads TGTGCCAGCAGCCAAGTGCGGCGGGGGGGCAGTGAGCAGTTCTTC. The encoded protein is CASSQVRRGGSEQFF.

This clonotype showed up just a few times. J is TRBJ1-6 and V is TRBV7-9; D gene uncertain. The V end lost 5 bases, the J end lost 7 bases, and 12 bases lay between the germline ends. The germline V gene encodes CDR1 SEHNR and CDR2 FQNEAQ (reference sequence). This CDR3 has 14 amino acids. The CDR3 here is CASSLELENSPLHF. CDR3 nucleotide sequence: TGTGCCAGCAGCCTCGAGCTGGAGAATTCACCCCTCCACTTT.

The chain's CDR3 is CASSVASGRYEQYF. As DNA, the CDR3 is TGTGCCAGCAGTGTGGCTAGCGGCCGTTACGAGCAGTACTTC. The chain links TRBV2 to TRBJ2-7; 7 nucleotides match TRBD2. V shed 4 bases, J shed 4 bases, and the junction held 7 bases outside the gene matches. This CDR3 has 14 residues. The germline CDR1 and CDR2 sequences are SNHLY and FYNNEI.

The V call is TRBV10-3, the J call TRBJ2-5; TRBD2 matches at 11 bases. J lost 4 bases, V lost 10 bases, and 11 bases had no gene match. This CDR3 has 15 residues. Germline V CDR1 and CDR2: ENHRY, SYGVKD. The chain's CDR3 is CATSLLAGEGETQYF. The CDR3 DNA sequence: TGTGCCACCTCCCTACTAGCGGGGGAGGGAGAGACCCAGTACTTC.

This clonotype has a count of ten or more. This chain connects TRBV12-3 or TRBV12-4 to TRBJ1-5; tentative D call: TRBD1 (5 bases). Trimming removed 8 bases at V and 4 bases at J, with 15 bases between. This CDR3 has 14 amino acids. The CDR3 DNA reads as TGTGCCAGCCGGAGGGGTCAGCAAAATCAGCCCCAGCATTTT. This encodes CASRRGQQNQPQHF.

This chain links TRBV7-9 with TRBJ2-6, with 7 bases identical to TRBD1. Trimming cost V 1 base and J 2 bases; bases outside gene matches: 2. Looked up from germline, CDR1 is SEHNR and CDR2 is FQNEAQ (reference sequence). CDR3 length: 16 residues. DNA for the CDR3: TGTGCCAGCAGCTTAGTAACAGGGGCTGGGGCCAACGTCCTGACTTTC. It specifies CASSLVTGAGANVLTF.

This clonotype was counted only a few times. The chain couples TRBV7-9 to TRBJ1-4, with D tentatively TRBD1 (6 bases). The germline V gene encodes CDR1 SEHNR and CDR2 FQNEAQ (reference sequence). There are 14 residues in the CDR3. V was clipped by 3 bases and J by 10 bases, with 15 bases between them. The CDR3 region has the DNA TGTGCCAGCAGCTTCAGGGACATAGGCGGAAAACTGTTTTTT. Amino acid sequence: CASSFRDIGGKLFF.